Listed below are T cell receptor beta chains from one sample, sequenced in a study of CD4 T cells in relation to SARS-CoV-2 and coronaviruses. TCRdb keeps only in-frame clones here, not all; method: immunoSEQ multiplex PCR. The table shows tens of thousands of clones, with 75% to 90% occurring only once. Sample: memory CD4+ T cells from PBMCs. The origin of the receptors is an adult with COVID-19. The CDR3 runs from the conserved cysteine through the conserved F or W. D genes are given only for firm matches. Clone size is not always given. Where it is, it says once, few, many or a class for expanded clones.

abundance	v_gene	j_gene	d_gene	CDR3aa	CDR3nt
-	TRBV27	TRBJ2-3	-	CATRGSSTDTQYF	TGTGCCACCCGGGGCTCTAGCACAGATACGCAGTATTTT
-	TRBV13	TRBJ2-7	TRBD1	CASSLVQGGEQYF	TGTGCCAGCAGCTTAGTACAGGGGGGCGAGCAGTACTTC
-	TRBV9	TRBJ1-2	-	CASSAKQGRDGYTF	TGTGCCAGCAGCGCCAAACAGGGAAGGGATGGCTACACCTTC
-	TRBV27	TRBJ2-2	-	CASSLYTGELFF	TGTGCCAGCAGTTTATACACCGGGGAGCTGTTTTTT
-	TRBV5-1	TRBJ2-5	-	CASNLLPDLAKETQYF	TGCGCCAGCAACTTGTTACCCGATCTAGCGAAGGAGACCCAGTACTTC
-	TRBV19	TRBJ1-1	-	CASSPTRMNTEAFF	TGTGCCAGTAGTCCGACTCGCATGAACACTGAAGCTTTCTTT
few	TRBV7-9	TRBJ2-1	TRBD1	CASSMGQSSYNEQFF	TGTGCCAGCAGCATGGGACAGAGCTCCTACAATGAGCAGTTCTTC
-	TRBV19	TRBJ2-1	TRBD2	CASSISSGWGDEQFF	TGTGCCAGTAGTATTTCTAGCGGGTGGGGCGATGAGCAGTTCTTC
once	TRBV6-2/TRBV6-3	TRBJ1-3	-	CASSDPGNTIYF	TGTGCCAGCAGTGATCCTGGAAACACCATATATTTT
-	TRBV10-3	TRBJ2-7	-	CAISGYGTYEQYF	TGTGCCATCAGTGGGTACGGGACCTACGAGCAGTACTTC
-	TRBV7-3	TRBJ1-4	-	CASSSNLGGNEKLFF	TGTGCCAGCAGCTCGAACCTGGGCGGTAATGAAAAACTGTTTTTT
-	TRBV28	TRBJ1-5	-	CASSLLGQPQHF	TGTGCCAGCAGTTTACTGGGTCAGCCCCAGCATTTT
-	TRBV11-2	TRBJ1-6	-	CASRNNSALSPLHF	TGTGCCAGCAGGAACAACTCAGCCCTCTCGCCCCTCCACTTT
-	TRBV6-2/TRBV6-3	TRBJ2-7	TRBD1	CASSFRQGPQNPYEQYF	TGCGCCAGCAGTTTTAGACAGGGGCCCCAAAACCCCTACGAGCAGTACTTC
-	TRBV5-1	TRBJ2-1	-	CASSISPNNEQFF	TGCGCCAGCAGCATTTCACCAAACAATGAGCAGTTCTTC
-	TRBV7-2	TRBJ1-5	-	CASSEGTNQPQHF	TGTGCCAGCTCCGAGGGGACAAATCAGCCCCAGCATTTT
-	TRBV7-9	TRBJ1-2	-	CASSLVLEGPGYTF	TGTGCCAGCAGCTTAGTTCTTGAAGGTCCTGGCTACACCTTC
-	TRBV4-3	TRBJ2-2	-	CASSQEGQRAGELFF	TGCGCCAGCAGCCAAGAGGGCCAGCGGGCCGGGGAGCTGTTTTTT
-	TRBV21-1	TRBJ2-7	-	CASSNSGLAGGLSEQYF	TGTGCCAGCAGCAACTCAGGGCTAGCGGGAGGGCTAAGCGAGCAGTACTTC
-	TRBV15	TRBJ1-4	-	CATSRRYAGLEKLFF	TGTGCCACCAGCAGAAGATACGCAGGACTTGAAAAACTGTTTTTT